Listed below are T cell receptor beta chains from one sample, sequenced in a study of T-cell memory formation after mild COVID-19. TCRdb passed the 5' RACE reads through MiXCR, listing each CDR3 protein once. This sample has around 310,000 distinct CDR3 sequences; more than 15% occur once, and the top ten carry under 25%. Sample: PBMCs or a T cell subset sorted from them (not recorded which). These receptors all stem from a man in his late teens or twenties who had mild COVID-19 (a few samples of this study predate the infection). Cell type and time point are not known. Both conserved end residues are part of each CDR3. Each record gives: clone size, V gene, J gene, D gene, CDR3 DNA, CDR3 protein. A D gene is named only where the DNA matches it firmly. The size of a clone is reported for some rows only, either as once, few or many, or as a class for expanded clones.

>-|TRBV14|TRBJ1-1|-
TGTGCCAGCAGCCAAGAAGTTGGGGGACAAGGTGAAGCTTTCTTT
CASSQEVGGQGEAFF
>-|TRBV14|TRBJ2-4|TRBD1
TGTGCCAGCAGCCAAGCGGGCTGGGACAGGGAATTC
CASSQAGWDREF
>few|TRBV4-1|TRBJ1-2|-
TGCGCCAGCAGCCAATGGGGTGGCTACACCTTC
CASSQWGGYTF
>-|TRBV25-1|TRBJ1-3|TRBD1
TGTGCCAGCAGTGAATACCCAGGGGGCGACGGAAACACCATATATTTT
CASSEYPGGDGNTIYF
>few|TRBV5-1|TRBJ1-2|-
TGCGCCAGCAGCCGATTCCCGGGACAACTTAACTATGGCTACACCTTC
CASSRFPGQLNYGYTF
>-|TRBV27|TRBJ2-3|-
TGTGCCAGCAGTTATATGACGGTTGGTGCGCAGTATTTT
CASSYMTVGAQYF
>-|TRBV10-1|TRBJ2-3|TRBD2
TGCGCCAGCAGTGACCCCCGGGGGGCTAGCGGGGACTACCGTGATACGCAGTATTTT
CASSDPRGASGDYRDTQYF
>few|TRBV7-9|TRBJ1-5|-
TGTGCCAGCAGCTGGGGCGGGGGCCGGCCCCAGCATTTT
CASSWGGGRPQHF
>few|TRBV19|TRBJ2-3|-
TGTGCCAGCAGTTCGTTGAGGGAGTACCCCACAGATACGCAGTATTTT
CASSSLREYPTDTQYF
>few|TRBV28|TRBJ2-3|-
TGTGCCAGCAGTTCTTCCCTCCCGGGCGACGGCATAGATACGCAGTATTTT
CASSSSLPGDGIDTQYF
>-|TRBV5-1|TRBJ2-2|TRBD1
TGCGCCAGCAGCACAGGGGGAAGCACCGGGGAGCTGTTTTTT
CASSTGGSTGELFF
>few|TRBV5-5|TRBJ2-4|-
TGTGCCAGCCGCTCGTACGCCAAAAACATTCAGTACTTC
CASRSYAKNIQYF
>few|TRBV27|TRBJ2-7|-
TGTGCCAGCAGTCCGTTGAACGATGTGCAGTACTTC
CASSPLNDVQYF
>many|TRBV5-1|TRBJ2-1|TRBD1
TGCGCCAGCAGCTCGACAACAGGGGATGAGCAGTTCTTC
CASSSTTGDEQFF
>few|TRBV7-2|TRBJ2-6|-
TGTGCCAGCAGCCGACTACGGAGCTCTGGGGCCAACGTCCTGACTTTC
CASSRLRSSGANVLTF
>-|TRBV7-9|TRBJ2-3|-
TGTGCAGACGGTGGCAGGGGTGATACGCAGTATTTT
CADGGRGDTQYF
>few|TRBV13|TRBJ1-2|-
TGTGCCAGCAGGGGGGACCGTAACTATGGCTACACCTTC
CASRGDRNYGYTF
>-|TRBV4-3|TRBJ2-5|TRBD2
TGCGCCAGCAGCCAAGATCAGCTAGCGGGGGGCGTAGGGGAGACCCAGTACTTC
CASSQDQLAGGVGETQYF
>few|TRBV5-6|TRBJ1-6|-
TGTGCCAGCAGCTTGTACCCGGGACGGCCCGAAAATTCACCCCTCCACTTT
CASSLYPGRPENSPLHF
>-|TRBV28|TRBJ1-5|-
TGTGCCAGCAGTGGGATCTATAGCAATCAGCCCCAGCATTTT
CASSGIYSNQPQHF
>-|TRBV9|TRBJ2-3|-
TGTGCCAGCAGCTCCCGGGGGGCCCCGAATACGCAGTATTTT
CASSSRGAPNTQYF
>-|TRBV27|TRBJ2-1|-
TGTGCCAGCAAGGCCGAAAACTACAATGAGCAGTTCTTC
CASKAENYNEQFF
>-|TRBV6-5|TRBJ1-2|TRBD1
TGTGCCAGCAGTTACTCTACAGGGGGAGCCAGCTATGGCTACACCTTC
CASSYSTGGASYGYTF